This T cell receptor beta chain was documented in a study of OX40 agonist ivuxolimab in advanced cancers. Study-level information: Intravenous ivuxolimab at 0.01 to 10 mg/kg was given to patients every 2 weeks. Partial responses were achieved by three patients, one with hepatocellular carcinoma and two with cutaneous melanoma.

The CDR3 consists of 14 residues. The germline V and J ends were trimmed by 2 bases and 4 bases, with 12 bases remaining between them. The germline gives CDR1 MNHEY, CDR2 SVGAGI. Some clones are missing from TCRdb's copy, which holds only in-frame ones; the method was immunoSEQ multiplex PCR. The sample includes approximately 80,000 clones, 90% to 95% of them seen just once. As for this clone: What it binds is unknown.

Study-wide points: Clonal expansion among partial responders at 0.1-3.0 mg/kg ranked near the lowest. Dose levels from 0.1 to 3.0 mg/kg saw CD4+ and CD8+ blood T cells expand clonally by week 6.

The chain combines TRBV6-5 with TRBJ2-7; maybe TRBD2 (6 bases). The receptor's source is an adult with an advanced solid tumor such as melanoma, head and neck, liver or kidney cancer. Specimen: CD4+ or CD8+ T cells sorted from blood, collected in a trial of the OX40 agonist ivuxolimab. The CDR3 region is CASSYGGISYEQYF. The CDR3 DNA follows: TGTGCCAGCAGTTACGGGGGGATCAGTTACGAGCAGTACTTC.